These 12 T cell receptor beta chains were all obtained from the same sample, sequenced in a study of blood T cell repertoires in COVID-19. Clones were sequenced by immunoSEQ multiplex PCR, and TCRdb holds only the in-frame ones, with some missing. The sample records 250,000 or so clones, about nine tenths being singletons. The material sequenced was peripheral blood. All receptors derive from a man aged 35-49 years with active or convalescent COVID-19.

J is TRBJ2-3 and V is TRBV5-4; 7 bases are shared with TRBD1. With 4 bases clipped from V and 1 base from J, the junction kept 12 bases outside the gene matches. CDR3 length: 17 residues. Germline V CDR1 and CDR2: SGHNT, YYREEE (reference sequence). CDR3 protein: CASSRRNNRGGTDTQYF. CDR3 nucleotide sequence: TGTGCCAGCAGCCGAAGAAATAACAGGGGTGGCACAGATACGCAGTATTTT. Using reference TRBV5-4 and TRBJ2-3 for the parts outside the CDR3, the full variable domain is ETGVTQSPTHLIKTRGQQVTLRCSSQSGHNTVSWYQQALGQGPQFIFQYYREEENGRGNFPPRFSGLQFPNYSSELNVNALELDDSALYLCASSRRNNRGGTDTQYFGPGTRLTVL.

The V call is TRBV30, the J call TRBJ1-1; D unclear. The germline V and J ends were trimmed by 3 bases and 8 bases, with 7 bases remaining between them. The germline V gene encodes CDR1 GTSNPN and CDR2 SVGIG (reference sequence). This CDR3 is built from 10 residues. CDR3 nucleotide sequence: TGTGCCTGGAGCGTTAAAGAAGCTTTCTTT. This encodes CAWSVKEAFF.

In its sample, this clone was seen a few times. This chain connects TRBV7-8 to TRBJ2-1; 8 bases agree with TRBD2. The V segment lost 6 bases and the J segment 3 bases; nucleotides outside the gene matches: 7. The CDR3 contains 15 residues. CDR1 is SGHVS, CDR2 FQNEAQ, per germline. The CDR3 spells CASSYSGAHYNEQFF. CDR3 bases: TGTGCCAGCAGTTATAGCGGGGCCCACTACAATGAGCAGTTCTTC. Looking up the rest from reference TRBV7-8 and TRBJ2-1 gives the full variable domain: GAGVSQSPRYKVAKRGQDVALRCDPISGHVSLFWYQQALGQGPEFLTYFQNEAQLDKSGLPSDRFFAERPEGSVSTLKIQRTQQEDSAVYLCASSYSGAHYNEQFFGPGTRLTVL.

The chain carries TRBV4-2 and TRBJ2-7; D might be TRBD1 (5 bases). The CDR3 has 14 residues. Deletions cut 1 base from V and 0 bases from J, with 7 bases between. Germline values: CDR1 LGHNA, CDR2 YNFKEQ. The CDR3 sequence: CASSQAQGSYEQYF. The CDR3 bases are TGTGCCAGCAGCCAAGCTCAGGGCTCCTACGAGCAGTACTTC.

J is TRBJ1-6 and V is TRBV19, with TRBD1 matching 8 bases. From germline, CDR1 is LNHDA and CDR2 SQIVND (reference sequence). The junction had 7 bases not matched to a gene; V was cut back by 5 bases and J by 7 bases. The CDR3 contains 15 residues. CDR3: CASSLGQGGNSPLHF. CDR3 nucleotide sequence: TGTGCCAGTAGTCTTGGACAGGGAGGGAATTCACCCCTCCACTTT.

The CDR3 DNA sequence: TGTGCCAGCATAGGCGGGCCCGGGGGTACGCAGTATTTT. Amino acids: CASIGGPGGTQYF. This rearrangement joins TRBV2 to TRBJ2-3; the D gene is possibly TRBD2 (6 bases). With 7 bases removed from V and 8 bases from J, the gap between germline ends came to 16 bases. Germline V gene lookup returns CDR1 SNHLY and CDR2 FYNNEI. The CDR3 sequence is 13 residues long.

The chain is built from TRBV10-3 and TRBJ2-3; the match to TRBD1 covers 10 bases. The CDR3 covers 17 residues. J lost 4 bases, V lost 3 bases, and 10 bases had no gene match. The V gene's germline CDR1 is ENHRY and CDR2 SYGVKD. The CDR3 loop reads CAISDGTGEEVPDTQYF. CDR3 sequence (DNA): TGTGCCATCAGTGATGGGACAGGGGAGGAGGTTCCAGATACGCAGTATTTT.

The sample holds one count of this clone. The rearrangement uses TRBV3-1 (or the pseudogene TRBV3-2) and TRBJ2-7; D is perhaps TRBD2 (6 bases). Trimming removed 1 base at V and 2 bases at J, with 15 bases between. Germline V lookup: CDR1 LGHDT, CDR2 YNNKEL (reference sequence). The CDR3 runs to 16 residues. The CDR3 DNA reads TGTGCCAGCAGCCAAGGTTACGGGGGACCTGCCTACGAGCAGTACTTC. As protein: CASSQGYGGPAYEQYF.

In its sample, this clone was seen a few times. The chain joins TRBV5-5 to TRBJ2-3; 8 bases agree with TRBD1. This CDR3 has 15 amino acids. J was trimmed by 3 bases and V by 4 bases; bases with no gene match: 7. Per the germline V gene, CDR1 is SGHKS and CDR2 is YYEKEE (reference sequence). The CDR3 bases are TGTGCCAGCAGCCTGACAGGGGAGGCTACAGATACGCAGTATTTT. Protein: CASSLTGEATDTQYF.

This rearrangement joins TRBV7-9 to TRBJ1-2; 9 bases align to TRBD1. The CDR3 spans 13 residues. Looked up from germline, CDR1 is SEHNR and CDR2 is FQNEAQ (reference sequence). V dropped 5 bases and J dropped 4; count of bases not matched to a gene: 2. This CDR3 reads CASSGQGTYGYTF. The CDR3 DNA is TGTGCCAGCAGCGGACAGGGGACCTATGGCTACACCTTC.

The chain carries TRBV29-1 and TRBJ2-7; 9 bases align to TRBD2. This CDR3 contains 13 residues. Germline V gives CDR1 SQVTM, CDR2 ANQGSEA. With 6 bases clipped from V and 6 bases from J, the junction kept 9 bases outside the gene matches. CDR3 nucleotides: TGCAGCGTCAGGACTAGCGCTAGGGGCGAGCAGTACTTC. It translates to CSVRTSARGEQYF.

The gene calls are TRBV30 and TRBJ1-3; 8 bases are shared with TRBD1. This CDR3 comprises 15 residues. Trimming removed 5 bases from V and 1 base from J; junction bases left unmatched: 7. Looked up from germline, CDR1 is GTSNPN and CDR2 is SVGIG (reference sequence). This chain's CDR3 is CAWGRGQASGNTIYF. The CDR3 bases are TGTGCCTGGGGACGGGGACAGGCGTCTGGAAACACCATATATTTT.